This TCR beta chain was observed in a study of CD8 T cells in Susac syndrome. Sequencing targeted TCR beta in T cells from blood (CD8+ and CD4+). General observations from the study: The relatively small number of individuals in the TCR sequencing and HLA analysis was acknowledged by the study.

The RNA, about 0.5 to 1 ug, was put through reverse transcription using random hexamers. The TCR beta CDR3 was amplified by immunoSEQ multiplex PCR across 54 Vbeta, 13 Jbeta. TCRdb independently ran MiXCR on the immunoSEQ multiplex PCR reads; one entry per CDR3 protein. The sample carries about 240,000 distinct CDR3 sequences, about 95% recorded once. Turning to this clonotype: Antigen unknown.

V shed 0 bases and J 7 bases; nucleotides not matched to a gene: 5. The CDR3 consists of 13 residues. The germline gives CDR1 GTSNPN, CDR2 SVGIG (reference sequence). The V call is TRBV30, the J call TRBJ1-1, with 7 bases fitting TRBD1. The source of this sequence is a human donor with Susac syndrome. Sequenced sample: CD4+ T cells from PBMCs. The CDR3 reads CAWSVLGTDEAFF. In nucleotides, the CDR3 is TGTGCCTGGAGTGTACTGGGGACAGATGAAGCTTTCTTT. The full variable domain, completed using reference TRBV30 and TRBJ1-1, is SQTIHQWPATLVQPVGSPLSLECTVEGTSNPNLYWYRQAAGRGLQLLFYSVGIGQISSEVPQNLSASRPQDRQFILSSKKLLLSDSGFYLCAWSVLGTDEAFFGQGTRLTVV.